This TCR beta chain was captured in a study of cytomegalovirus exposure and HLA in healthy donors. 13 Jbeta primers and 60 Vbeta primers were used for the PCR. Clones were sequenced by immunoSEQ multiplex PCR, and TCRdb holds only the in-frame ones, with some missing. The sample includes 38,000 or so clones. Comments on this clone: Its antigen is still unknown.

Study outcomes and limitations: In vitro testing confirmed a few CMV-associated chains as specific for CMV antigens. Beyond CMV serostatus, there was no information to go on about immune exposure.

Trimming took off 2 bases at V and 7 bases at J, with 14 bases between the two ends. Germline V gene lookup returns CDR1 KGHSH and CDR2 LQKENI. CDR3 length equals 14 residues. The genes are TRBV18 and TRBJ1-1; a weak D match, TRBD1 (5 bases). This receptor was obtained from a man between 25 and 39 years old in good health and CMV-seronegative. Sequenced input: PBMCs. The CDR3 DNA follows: TGTGCCAGCTCACCAACAGGAGCGAGTGTTGAAGCTTTCTTT. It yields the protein CASSPTGASVEAFF.